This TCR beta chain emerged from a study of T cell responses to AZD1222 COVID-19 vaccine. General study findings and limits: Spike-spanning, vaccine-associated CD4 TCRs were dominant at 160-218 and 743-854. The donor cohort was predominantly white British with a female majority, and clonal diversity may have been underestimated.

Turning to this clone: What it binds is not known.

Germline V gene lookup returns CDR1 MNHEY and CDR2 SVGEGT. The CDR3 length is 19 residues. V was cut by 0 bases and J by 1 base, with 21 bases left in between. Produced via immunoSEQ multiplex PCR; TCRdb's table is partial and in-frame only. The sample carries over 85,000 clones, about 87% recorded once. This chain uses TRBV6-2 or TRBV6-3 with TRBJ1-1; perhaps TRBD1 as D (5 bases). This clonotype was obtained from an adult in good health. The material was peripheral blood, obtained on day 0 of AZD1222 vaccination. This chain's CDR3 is CASSYSSIRVGVGNTEAFF. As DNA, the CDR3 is TGTGCCAGCAGTTACTCGTCGATCCGAGTGGGGGTCGGGAACACTGAAGCTTTCTTT.